A selection of T cell receptor beta chains follows, all from one sample in a study of identical twins. TCRdb used MiXCR to reprocess the 5' RACE reads, holding one entry per CDR3 protein. The table lists 1.5 million to 2 million distinct CDR3 sequences, less than 40% of them singletons, with approximately 0.25% in the top ten. The material sequenced was cord blood. The receptors derive from a newborn girl in good health. Both conserved end residues are part of each CDR3. The D gene is left open where the match is weak. Size tells how often a clone was seen (once, few, many) or the class of an expanded clone, and some rows leave it out.

j_call	clone_size	d_call	v_call	cdr3_aa	cdr3_nt
TRBJ2-1	.	TRBD2	TRBV20-1	CSARWTGGPYNEQFF	TGCAGTGCTAGATGGACGGGAGGGCCCTACAATGAGCAGTTCTTC
TRBJ2-5	few	TRBD2	TRBV28	CASSAGTSEETQYF	TGTGCCAGCAGTGCCGGGACTAGCGAAGAGACCCAGTACTTC
TRBJ1-1	once	TRBD1	TRBV20-1	CSARKPTGGTEAFF	TGCAGTGCTAGAAAACCGACAGGGGGTACTGAAGCTTTCTTT
TRBJ2-1	few	.	TRBV20-1	CSASCGADLNEQFF	TGCAGTGCTAGCTGTGGGGCCGACCTTAATGAGCAGTTCTTC
TRBJ2-1	few	.	TRBV7-2	CASSLAGGGLNSYNEQFF	TGTGCCAGCAGCTTAGCAGGCGGGGGCCTGAACTCCTACAATGAGCAGTTCTTC
TRBJ2-3	.	TRBD1	TRBV5-1	CASVKQGADTQYF	TGCGCCAGCGTAAAGCAGGGGGCAGATACGCAGTATTTT
TRBJ1-2	.	.	TRBV12-3/TRBV12-4	CASSGGGAVLYGYTF	TGTGCCAGCAGTGGTGGGGGGGCAGTTTTATATGGCTACACCTTC
TRBJ2-2	.	.	TRBV6-1	CASRRLVHTGELFF	TGTGCCAGCAGACGACTGGTCCACACCGGGGAGCTGTTTTTT
TRBJ2-1	few	.	TRBV20-1	CSARKRDEQFF	TGCAGTGCTAGGAAACGGGATGAGCAGTTCTTC
TRBJ2-7	.	TRBD2	TRBV20-1	CSATLAGSYEQYF	TGCAGTGCAACATTAGCGGGATCCTACGAGCAGTACTTC
TRBJ2-1	.	.	TRBV4-1	CASSHSRGGAPYNEQFF	TGCGCCAGCAGCCATAGTCGTGGGGGGGCACCTTACAATGAGCAGTTCTTC
TRBJ1-2	few	.	TRBV27	CASSPRGSAFYGYTF	TGTGCCAGCAGCCCGAGGGGCAGCGCCTTCTATGGCTACACCTTC
TRBJ1-1	.	.	TRBV7-6	CASSPNREITEAFF	TGTGCCAGCAGCCCCAACCGGGAGATCACTGAAGCTTTCTTT
TRBJ1-1	.	TRBD1	TRBV20-1	CSASEQGAEAFF	TGCAGTGCTAGTGAGCAGGGGGCTGAAGCTTTCTTT
TRBJ2-7	.	TRBD2	TRBV27	CASSLTGLAGGYEQYF	TGTGCCAGCAGTTTAACCGGACTAGCGGGAGGATACGAGCAGTACTTC
TRBJ2-5	few	.	TRBV3-1	CASTPRGYLQETQYF	TGTGCCAGCACCCCTAGGGGCTACCTTCAAGAGACCCAGTACTTC
TRBJ2-1	.	.	TRBV3-1	CASSQDKNGGAWSSYNEQFF	TGTGCCAGCAGCCAAGATAAGAATGGAGGGGCCTGGAGCTCCTACAATGAGCAGTTCTTC